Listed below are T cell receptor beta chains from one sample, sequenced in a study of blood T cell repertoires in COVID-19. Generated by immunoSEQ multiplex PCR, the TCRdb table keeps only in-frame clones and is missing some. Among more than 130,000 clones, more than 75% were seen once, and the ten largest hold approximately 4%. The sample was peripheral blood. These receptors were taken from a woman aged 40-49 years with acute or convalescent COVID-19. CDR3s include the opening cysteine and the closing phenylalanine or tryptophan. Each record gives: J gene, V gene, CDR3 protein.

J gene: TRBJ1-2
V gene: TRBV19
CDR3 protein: CASSAQGLGGYTF

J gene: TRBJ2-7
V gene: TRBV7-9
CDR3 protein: CASSLKDPLRSTFSYEQYF

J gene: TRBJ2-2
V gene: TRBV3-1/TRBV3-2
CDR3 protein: CASSQDFPGTGPNTGELFF

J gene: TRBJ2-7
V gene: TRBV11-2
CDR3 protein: CASTLTGGAFYEQYF

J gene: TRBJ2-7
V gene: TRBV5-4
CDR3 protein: CASSGQGRTEFEQYF

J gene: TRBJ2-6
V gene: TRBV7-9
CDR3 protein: CASSSRTGLNAGANVLTF

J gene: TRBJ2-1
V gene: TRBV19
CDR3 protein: CASTYRGQGRASGSSYNEQFF

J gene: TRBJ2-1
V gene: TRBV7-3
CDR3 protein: CASSLGGQRLGEQFF

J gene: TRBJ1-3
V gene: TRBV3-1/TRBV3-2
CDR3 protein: CASSQLQGSGNTIYF

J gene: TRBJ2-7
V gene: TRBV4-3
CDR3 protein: CASSTKQGAHEQYF

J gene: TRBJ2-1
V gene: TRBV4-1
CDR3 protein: CASSQDPLGAGGPNEQFF

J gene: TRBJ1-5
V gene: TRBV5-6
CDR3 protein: CASSSAGGPQHF

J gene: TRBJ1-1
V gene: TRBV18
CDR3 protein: CASSSLDRGNTEAFF

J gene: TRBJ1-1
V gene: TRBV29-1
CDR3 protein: CSVARSESTEAFF

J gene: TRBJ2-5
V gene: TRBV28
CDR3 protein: CASRRQGRSQETQYF

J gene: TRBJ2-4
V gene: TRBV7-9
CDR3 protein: CASSLDIDSLKNIQYF

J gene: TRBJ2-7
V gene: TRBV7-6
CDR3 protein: CASSSGERSYEQYF

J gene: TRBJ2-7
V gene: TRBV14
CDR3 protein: CASSQDIGSAYEQYF

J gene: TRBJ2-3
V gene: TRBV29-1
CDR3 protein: CSGGTSVASTDTQYF

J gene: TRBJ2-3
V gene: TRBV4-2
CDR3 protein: CASSQERSRGRVDTQYF